Below, 26 T cell receptor beta chains from the same sample are listed, as sequenced in a study of blood T cell repertoires in COVID-19. The table came from immunoSEQ multiplex PCR; TCRdb's copy has only in-frame clones and leaves some out. The sample includes 300,000 to 350,000 clones, over 70% of them seen just once. Sequencing input: PBMCs or T cells enriched from blood (not recorded which). The receptors here all came from a man younger than 40 who had recovered from COVID-19.

This chain uses TRBV5-4 with TRBJ2-3; TRBD1 matches 10 bases. After removal of 0 bases from V and 14 bases from J, the junction contained 6 bases not matched to a gene. The germline V gene encodes CDR1 SGHNT and CDR2 YYREEE (reference sequence). CDR3 length: 13 amino acids. The CDR3 DNA sequence: TGTGCCAGCAGCTTGGGGGGACAGGGGCGCACGTATTTT. Its translation: CASSLGGQGRTYF.

Comment on this clone: This sample also contains other DNA sequences that code for the same CDR3. The chain is built from TRBV7-9 and TRBJ2-7; a weak D match, TRBD2 (6 bases). Germline CDR1 SEHNR, CDR2 FQNEAQ (reference sequence). V was cut by 0 bases and J by 1 base, with 7 bases left in between. The CDR3 covers 14 residues. DNA for the CDR3: TGTGCCAGCAGCTTAGCGGGGGGATCCTACGAGCAGTACTTC. Residues: CASSLAGGSYEQYF. The variable domain in full, with the rest retrieved from reference TRBV7-9 and TRBJ2-7, is DTGVSQNPRHKITKRGQNVTFRCDPISEHNRLYWYRQTLGQGPEFLTYFQNEAQLEKSRLLSDRFSAERPKGSFSTLEIQRTEQGDSAMYLCASSLAGGSYEQYFGPGTRLTVT.

This clone occurred a few times. The rearrangement uses TRBV6-4 and TRBJ2-2; D might be TRBD2 (6 bases). The CDR3 runs to 14 residues. Germline V gene sequence: CDR1 MRHNA, CDR2 SNTAGT. Trimming left V 2 bases short and J 2 bases short, with 6 bases between. CDR3 nucleotide sequence: TGTGCCAGCAGTGACGGGACTAACACCGGGGAGCTGTTTTTT. Translation: CASSDGTNTGELFF.

J is TRBJ2-3 and V is TRBV7-9, with 9 bases aligning to TRBD2. CDR3 length equals 17 residues. Trimming cost V 5 bases and J 0 bases; bases outside gene matches: 9. Per germline, CDR1 SEHNR and CDR2 FQNEAQ (reference sequence). The CDR3 sequence is CASSPGSGGSSTDTQYF. The CDR3 DNA reads TGTGCCAGCAGCCCGGGTAGCGGGGGCTCTAGCACAGATACGCAGTATTTT.

This chain connects TRBV21-1 to TRBJ1-2. TRBV21-1 is described as a pseudogene. CDR3 size: 16 residues. CDR3 DNA sequence: TGTGCCAGCAGCGCCCAGGTCGGCGGGGAAGACTATGGCTACACCTTC. Translation gives CASSAQVGGEDYGYTF.

V is TRBV3-1 (or the pseudogene TRBV3-2) and J is TRBJ1-3; TRBD1 is a possible D gene (5 bases). V lost 2 bases and J 9 bases, leaving 14 bases between the germline ends. The CDR3 is 14 amino acids. From germline, CDR1 is LGHDT and CDR2 YNNKEL (reference sequence). The CDR3 protein is CASSQNAGEGTIYF. The CDR3 DNA sequence: TGTGCCAGCAGCCAAAACGCGGGGGAAGGCACCATATATTTT.

The chain links TRBV24-1 to TRBJ2-1; maybe TRBD2 (5 bases). This CDR3 has 13 residues. Germline V gene lookup returns CDR1 KGHDR and CDR2 SFDVKD. V was pared by 4 bases and J by 6 bases, with 9 bases between. The CDR3 is CATSDTDSNEQFF. In DNA form, the CDR3 reads TGTGCCACCAGTGACACGGACTCCAATGAGCAGTTCTTC.

The rearrangement links TRBV6-1 to TRBJ1-3; D may be TRBD1 (5 bases). Trimming left V 0 bases short and J 3 bases short, with 9 bases between. The CDR3 runs 15 residues. The V gene's germline CDR1 is MNHNS and CDR2 SASEGT. CDR3 sequence (DNA): TGTGCCAGCAGTGAAGCAGCAGGGATTGGAAACACCATATATTTT. It translates to CASSEAAGIGNTIYF.

This chain connects TRBV9 to TRBJ2-5; D remains ambiguous. V shed 0 bases and J shed 3 bases, with 9 bases lying between them. The germline CDR1 and CDR2 sequences are SGDLS and YYNGEE. CDR3 length: 14 residues. CDR3 sequence (DNA): TGTGCCAGCAGCGTAGATGATACAGAAGAGACCCAGTACTTC. Translating gives CASSVDDTEETQYF.

The J gene is TRBJ1-1, the V gene TRBV27; tentatively, D is TRBD1 (5 bases). This CDR3 has 16 amino acids. V was clipped by 1 base and J by 1 base, with 13 bases between them. The germline CDR1 and CDR2 sequences are MNHEY and SMNVEV (reference sequence). This chain's CDR3 is CASSLFGGTRNTEAFF. CDR3 DNA: TGTGCCAGCAGTTTATTCGGAGGGACCCGGAACACTGAAGCTTTCTTT.

Here the CDR3 reads CASSQVLAGYNEQFF. The CDR3 nucleotides are TGTGCCAGCAGCCAAGTTCTAGCGGGGTACAATGAGCAGTTCTTC. The rearrangement uses TRBV3-1 (or the pseudogene TRBV3-2) and TRBJ2-1; 9 bases fit TRBD2. V lost 1 base, J lost 4 bases, and 2 bases stayed unmatched. The length of the CDR3 is 15 residues. Germline V CDR1 and CDR2: LGHDT, YNNKEL (reference sequence).

The chain's CDR3 is CASSLAGGLDTQYF. In nucleotides, the CDR3 is TGTGCCAGCAGCCTAGCGGGGGGTTTAGATACGCAGTATTTT. The chain carries TRBV11-3 and TRBJ2-3, with 11 bases aligning to TRBD2. Germline CDR1 SGHNT, CDR2 YENEEA. Trimming at V came to 5 bases and at J to 5 bases, leaving 3 bases not matched to a gene. The CDR3 length is 14 residues. Drawing the rest from reference TRBV11-3 and TRBJ2-3, the complete variable domain is EAGVVQSPRYKIIEKKQPVAFWCNPISGHNTLYWYLQNLGQGPELLIRYENEEAVDDSQLPKDRFSAERLKGVDSTLKIQPAELGDSAVYLCASSLAGGLDTQYFGPGTRLTVL.

The V call is TRBV24-1, the J call TRBJ2-4; 13 bases line up with TRBD2. V lost 4 bases, J lost 6 bases, and 8 bases stayed unmatched. CDR3 length: 17 amino acids. CDR1 and CDR2 from the germline V gene are KGHDR and SFDVKD. In nucleotides, the CDR3 is TGTGCCACCAGTGACCGGACTAGCGGGGGTAAAGGAAACATTCAGTACTTC. Its translation is CATSDRTSGGKGNIQYF.

V usage is TRBV7-8 and J usage is TRBJ1-6, with 10 bases fitting TRBD1. Germline V gene data show CDR1 as SGHVS and CDR2 as FQNEAQ. Germline trimming cut 5 bases from V and 7 bases from J; bases unmatched to any gene: 8. The length of the CDR3 is 16 residues. CDR3: CASSVRDRGENSPLHF. The CDR3 DNA reads TGTGCCAGCAGCGTCCGGGACAGGGGCGAGAATTCACCCCTCCACTTT.

The CDR3: CASSMGQGYNSPLHF. CDR3 sequence (DNA): TGTGCCAGCAGCATGGGACAGGGATATAATTCACCCCTCCACTTT. The rearrangement joins TRBV2 to TRBJ1-6; 9 positions match TRBD1. There are 15 residues in the CDR3. The J segment lost 4 bases and the V segment lost 6 bases, leaving 4 bases of the junction unmatched. Germline CDR1 is SNHLY and CDR2 is FYNNEI.

This clone has just one count. This rearrangement joins TRBV29-1 to TRBJ1-5, with 8 bases that match TRBD1. Losses at the gene ends were 5 bases for V and 2 bases for J; bases not matched to a gene: 5. The CDR3 runs 14 residues. CDR1 and CDR2 from the germline V gene are SQVTM and ANQGSEA. CDR3 sequence: CSVLTGGGNQPQHF. The DNA for the CDR3 is TGCAGCGTTCTCACAGGGGGAGGCAATCAGCCCCAGCATTTT.

The chain recombines TRBV9 with TRBJ2-7; 9 bases are shared with TRBD2. Germline lookup yields CDR1 SGDLS and CDR2 YYNGEE. CDR3 length: 14 amino acids. V gave up 3 bases and J gave up 5 bases; unmatched junction bases: 6. The CDR3 sequence: CASSEGGGDHEQYF. As DNA, the CDR3 is TGTGCCAGCAGCGAGGGCGGGGGGGACCACGAGCAGTACTTC.

The V gene is TRBV7-6, the J gene TRBJ2-7, with D possibly TRBD1 on 6 matching bases. The CDR3 loop spans 14 amino acids. The germline gives CDR1 SGHVS, CDR2 FNYEAQ. V gave up 6 bases and J gave up 2 bases, with 14 bases separating them. CDR3 sequence (DNA): TGTGCCAGCAGTATAGCAGGGACAACCTACGAGCAGTACTTC. Translated: CASSIAGTTYEQYF.

Written as DNA, the CDR3 is TGTGCCAGTAGGCCCTCCGGGGGGGGCTATGGCTACACCTTC. Protein: CASRPSGGGYGYTF. The genes are TRBV19 and TRBJ1-2, with D possibly matching TRBD1 (5 bases). Germline V gene sequence: CDR1 LNHDA, CDR2 SQIVND (reference sequence). The CDR3 has 14 amino acids. Trimming stripped 6 bases from V and 4 bases from J, with 15 bases between.

CDR3 sequence reads: CASSGTGRNTIYF. CDR3 coding DNA: TGCGCCAGCAGCGGGACAGGTCGAAACACCATATATTTT. The gene calls are TRBV5-1 and TRBJ1-3; TRBD1 matches 8 bases. Per the germline V gene, CDR1 is SGHRS and CDR2 is YFSETQ. With 4 bases clipped from V and 5 bases from J, the junction kept 2 bases outside the gene matches. The CDR3 length is 13 residues.

This clone appeared once. J is TRBJ2-1 and V is TRBV19, with 7 nucleotides matching TRBD2. This CDR3 has 15 residues. The V gene end was trimmed by 5 bases and the J gene end by 2 bases; junction bases not matched to a gene: 6. In germline, CDR1 is LNHDA, CDR2 SQIVND (reference sequence). CDR3 region: CASSLRGDTYNEQFF. CDR3 sequence (DNA): TGTGCCAGTAGTCTTCGGGGGGATACCTACAATGAGCAGTTCTTC.

V and J are TRBV2 and TRBJ1-3, with a weak D call TRBD1 (5 bases). The CDR3 consists of 14 residues. Germline V gene data show CDR1 as SNHLY and CDR2 as FYNNEI. Trimming removed 2 bases from V and 1 base from J, with 6 bases in between. This CDR3 is CASSERGSGNTIYF. In DNA form, the CDR3 reads TGTGCCAGCAGTGAAAGGGGATCTGGAAACACCATATATTTT.

V usage is TRBV18 and J usage is TRBJ2-7, with D possibly matching TRBD2 (6 bases). The germline V gene has CDR1 KGHSH and CDR2 LQKENI. This CDR3 comprises 13 residues. Trimming removed 3 bases at V and 7 bases at J, with 13 bases between. The CDR3 loop reads CASSPGTEGEQYF. The CDR3 nucleotides are TGTGCCAGCTCACCCGGGACTGAGGGAGAGCAGTACTTC.

V usage is TRBV28 and J usage is TRBJ1-2, with TRBD1 identical over 9 bases. V gave up 5 bases and J gave up 2 bases; unmatched junction bases: 9. This CDR3 region has 16 residues. The V gene's germline CDR1 is MDHEN and CDR2 SYDVKM. The CDR3, as DNA: TGTGCCAGCAGTCCAAGGGACAGGGACGACAACTATGGCTACACCTTC. It specifies CASSPRDRDDNYGYTF.

The chain uses TRBV19 and TRBJ2-1; tentatively, D is TRBD2 (6 bases). V shed 8 bases and J shed 0 bases, with 14 bases lying between them. The length of the CDR3 is 15 residues. CDR1 LNHDA and CDR2 SQIVND come from the germline V gene (reference sequence). The CDR3 loop reads CASHSGASSYNEQFF. In DNA form, the CDR3 reads TGTGCCAGTCATAGCGGAGCTAGCTCCTACAATGAGCAGTTCTTC.

This chain connects TRBV7-9 to TRBJ2-3, with a weak D call TRBD1 (6 bases). V lost 4 bases to trimming and J lost 4 bases, with 18 bases between them. This CDR3 region has 16 residues. The germline CDR1 and CDR2 sequences are SEHNR and FQNEAQ (reference sequence). The DNA of the CDR3 is TGTGCCAGCAGCTCAGGAACAGGGAAGTGGGCAGATACGCAGTATTTT. This encodes CASSSGTGKWADTQYF.